Listed here are 8 T cell receptor beta chains from one sample, sequenced in a study of shared clonotypes between healthy human individuals. The table came from immunoSEQ multiplex PCR; TCRdb's copy has only in-frame clones and leaves some out. In the table there are about 2.3 million clones, about nine tenths of which are singletons. Material for sequencing was naive CD4+ T cells from PBMCs. Indicated subset: CD45RA+ positively selected. The receptors derive from a man aged 18 to 35 in good health. Some clones in this sample may be carry-over from other donors' samples.

The count of this clone is one. V usage is TRBV5-1 and J usage is TRBJ2-1, with D maybe TRBD1 (6 bases). This CDR3 region has 12 residues. Germline assignment: CDR1 SGHRS and CDR2 YFSETQ. Trimming pared 6 bases from V and 8 bases from J, leaving 12 bases between. CDR3 coding DNA: TGCGCCAGCAATTGGGGGCAGGATGAGCAGTTCTTC. This gives the protein CASNWGQDEQFF.

This clone appeared a single time. This chain links TRBV23-1 with TRBJ2-7; D might be TRBD1 (5 bases). TRBV23-1 is reported as an ORF; its role is uncertain. This CDR3 has 14 amino acids. V was cut by 1 base and J by 2 bases, with 9 bases left in between. CDR3 sequence (DNA): TGCGCCAGCAGTCAATTACAGGCCCCCTACGAGCAGTACTTC. Amino acid sequence: CASSQLQAPYEQYF.

The V and J genes are TRBV4-1 and TRBJ2-1; TRBD2 matches at 12 bases. CDR3 length: 15 residues. V shed 4 bases, J shed 12 bases, and the junction held 10 bases outside the gene matches. The germline CDR1 and CDR2 sequences are MGHRA and YSYEKL. The CDR3 DNA reads as TGCGCCAGCAGCCTCGGACTAGCGGGACCCAAGGGGCAGTTCTTC. This codes for CASSLGLAGPKGQFF.

The chain uses TRBV28 and TRBJ2-7; D not resolved. CDR3 length: 16 residues. The germline CDR1 and CDR2 sequences are MDHEN and SYDVKM. The ends were cut back, 2 bases at V and 0 bases at J, with 14 bases in the middle. CDR3 residues: CASSLVLGTYSYEQYF. The CDR3 coding sequence is TGTGCCAGCAGTTTAGTGCTGGGCACTTACTCCTACGAGCAGTACTTC.

The rearrangement uses TRBV5-6 and TRBJ2-5; the D gene is possibly TRBD2 (7 bases). The V end lost 3 bases, the J end lost 4 bases, and 10 bases lay between the germline ends. Germline-derived CDR1 and CDR2 are SGHDT and YYEEEE. The CDR3 length is 13 residues. For the CDR3, the DNA is TGTGCCAGCAGCTGGAGGGGGGGAGAGACCCAGTACTTC. Its translation is CASSWRGGETQYF.

The chain is built from TRBV6-1 and TRBJ1-2; D is undetermined. Trimming cost V 8 bases and J 7 bases, with 14 bases left between them. In germline, CDR1 is MNHNS, CDR2 SASEGT. This CDR3 contains 12 residues. The CDR3 here is CASPDVRSGYTF. In nucleotides, the CDR3 is TGTGCCAGCCCGGACGTCAGGTCTGGCTACACCTTC.

The chain has TRBV4-1 and TRBJ1-1; tentatively, D is TRBD1 (5 bases). The CDR3 totals 13 residues. Germline V gene sequence: CDR1 MGHRA, CDR2 YSYEKL. Trimming removed 1 base at V and 11 bases at J, with 14 bases between. The CDR3 loop reads CASSQVGTPSAFF. Here the CDR3 DNA reads TGCGCCAGCAGCCAAGTTGGGACCCCGTCGGCTTTCTTT.

The chain combines TRBV19 with TRBJ1-2; 7 bases map to TRBD1. The trim removed 5 bases at V and 3 bases at J, leaving 9 bases unmatched. The CDR3 extends over 15 amino acids. Germline V CDR1 and CDR2: LNHDA, SQIVND (reference sequence). CDR3 nucleotides: TGTGCCAGTAGTCCTCGGACAGGTCAACACTATGGCTACACCTTC. Amino acid sequence: CASSPRTGQHYGYTF.